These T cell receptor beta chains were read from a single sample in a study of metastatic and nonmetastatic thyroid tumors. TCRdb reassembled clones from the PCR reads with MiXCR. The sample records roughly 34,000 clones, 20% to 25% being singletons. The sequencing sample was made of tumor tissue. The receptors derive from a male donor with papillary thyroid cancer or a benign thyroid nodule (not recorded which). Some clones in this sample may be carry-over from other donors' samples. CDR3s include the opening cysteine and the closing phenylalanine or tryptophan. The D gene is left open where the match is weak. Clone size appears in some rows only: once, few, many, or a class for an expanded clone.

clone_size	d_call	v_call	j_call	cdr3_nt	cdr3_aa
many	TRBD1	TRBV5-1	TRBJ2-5	TGCGCCAGCAGCTTGGTGAGGACAGGGCACCAAGAGACCCAGTACTTC	CASSLVRTGHQETQYF
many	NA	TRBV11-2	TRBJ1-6	TGCGCCAGCAGCTTAGGGGCAAAGTCGGGGCTTTCCTATAATTCACCCCTCCACTTT	CASSLGAKSGLSYNSPLHF
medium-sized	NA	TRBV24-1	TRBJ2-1	TGTGCCACCAGTGCTGGGGGGTACAATGAGCAGTTCTTC	CATSAGGYNEQFF
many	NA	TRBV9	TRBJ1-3	TGTGCCAGCAGCGCCGGGGACACCCCTGGTTCTGGAAACACCATATATTTT	CASSAGDTPGSGNTIYF
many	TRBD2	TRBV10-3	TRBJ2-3	TGTGCCATCAGTGATACAGCGGGAGTAAGCACAGATACGCAGTATTTT	CAISDTAGVSTDTQYF
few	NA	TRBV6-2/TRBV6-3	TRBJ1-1	TGTGCCAGCAGTTACTCTTGGGTCGAAAGGGTGAACACTGAAGCTTTCTTT	CASSYSWVERVNTEAFF
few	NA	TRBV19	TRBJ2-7	TGTGCCAGTAGTTCTCCTGTCCTTGGGTTTTACGAGCAGTACTTC	CASSSPVLGFYEQYF
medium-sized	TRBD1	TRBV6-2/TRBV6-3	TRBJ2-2	TGTGCCAGCAGTTTCTCGCTGACAGGGACGATCTCGACCGGGGAGCTGTTTTTT	CASSFSLTGTISTGELFF
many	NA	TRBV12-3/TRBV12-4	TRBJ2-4	TGTGCCAGCAGTTTAGCGGGGGATCTAGCCAAAAACATTCAGTACTTC	CASSLAGDLAKNIQYF
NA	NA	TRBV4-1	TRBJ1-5	TGCGCCAGCAGCGGGGAGTATAGCAATCAGCCCCAGCATTTT	CASSGEYSNQPQHF
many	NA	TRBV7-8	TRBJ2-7	TGTGCCAGCAGCTTAGGGCCCCCAGGGGATCCCTACGAGCAGTACTTC	CASSLGPPGDPYEQYF
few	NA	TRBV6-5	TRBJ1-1	TGTGCCAGCAGTTACACGGCCCCGGGGACTGAAGCTTTCTTT	CASSYTAPGTEAFF
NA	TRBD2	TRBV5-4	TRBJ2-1	TGTGCCAGCAGCGGGACTAGCGCCGCCTACAATGATCAGTTCTTC	CASSGTSAAYNDQFF
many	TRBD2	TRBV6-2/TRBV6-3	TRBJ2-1	TGTGCCAGCAGATTAACCCTCAGCGGGATAAGTGAGCAGTTCTTC	CASRLTLSGISEQFF
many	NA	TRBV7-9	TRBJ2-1	TGTGCCAGCAGCTTCGGTGGGACCCGAAACGATGAGCAGTTCTTC	CASSFGGTRNDEQFF
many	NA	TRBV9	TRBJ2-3	TGTGCCAGCAGCATGATCGGGAACTCAGATACGCAGTATTTT	CASSMIGNSDTQYF
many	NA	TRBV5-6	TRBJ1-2	TGTGCCAGCAGCTCGAGTGGGGCACTCTATGGCTACACCTTC	CASSSSGALYGYTF
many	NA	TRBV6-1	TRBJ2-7	TGTGCCAGCAGTGAACTGGACAGCTTAACCACCTACGAGCAGTACTTC	CASSELDSLTTYEQYF
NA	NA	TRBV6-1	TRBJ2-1	TGTGCCAGCAGCCGTCGTACAAAAAACAATGAGCGGTTCTTC	CASSRRTKNNERFF
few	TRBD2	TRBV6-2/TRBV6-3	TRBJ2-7	TGTGCCAGCAGTTACCAGGGAATAGCGGGAGGAGAGCAGTACTTC	CASSYQGIAGGEQYF
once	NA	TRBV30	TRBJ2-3	TGTGCCTGGACGTCGGGGCTAGCCGCAGATACGCAGTATTTT	CAWTSGLAADTQYF
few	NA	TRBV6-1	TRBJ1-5	TGTGCCAGCAGGTGGGCAGGAGATAGCAATCAGCCCCAGCATTTT	CASRWAGDSNQPQHF
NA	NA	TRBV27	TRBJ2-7	TGTGCCAGCAGCCCAGGACCCTACGAGCAGTACTTC	CASSPGPYEQYF
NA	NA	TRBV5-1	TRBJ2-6	TGCGCCAGCACCCTGGAGGGGGGTGCAGGGTCCAACGTCCTGACTTTC	CASTLEGGAGSNVLTF
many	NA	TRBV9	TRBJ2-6	TGTGCCAGCAGCGTAGCTACCGGGGCCGGGGCCAACGTCCTGACTTTC	CASSVATGAGANVLTF
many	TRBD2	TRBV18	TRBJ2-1	TGTGCCAGCTCACCACCTAGCGGGAGTTCAGGAGAGCAGTTCTTC	CASSPPSGSSGEQFF